This T cell receptor beta chain was documented in a study of T-cell memory formation after mild COVID-19. Whole-study context: There were largely donor-specific TCR clusters. The study, taken as a whole, reports: Clones which contracted sat mainly in CM and EM if CD4+, and in EMRA if CD8+. Later expanders leaned CD4+, whereas day 15 to 85 contracting clones were balanced CD4/CD8.

The TCR alpha and TCR beta cDNA libraries, bearing sample barcodes and UMIs, were generated by 5'RACE using constant-segment primers. One entry per CDR3 protein, called by TCRdb with MiXCR from the 5' RACE reads. The table shows 85,000 to 130,000 distinct CDR3 sequences, with around 15% occurring only once. This CDR3 is 15 amino acids long. Trimming cost V 2 bases and J 0 bases, with 11 bases left between them. Per the germline V gene, CDR1 is LGHNA and CDR2 is YSLEER. This clonotype was seen many times. Its matching antigen is unknown. Sequenced sample: PBMCs or a T cell subset sorted from them (not recorded which). The TCR comes from an adult woman who had mild COVID-19 (a few samples of this study predate the infection). Cell type and time point are not known. The rearrangement uses TRBV4-3 and TRBJ2-7; tentatively, D is TRBD1 (6 bases). The CDR3 reads CASSQTGIPSYEQYF. The CDR3 DNA is TGCGCCAGCAGCCAAACAGGGATCCCCTCCTACGAGCAGTACTTC.